These 30 T cell receptor beta chains came from one sample sequenced in a study of a mutant IDH1 vaccine in newly diagnosed glioma. The time point: week 11, during vaccination. Vaccination used 300 ug of mutant IDH1 20-mer peptide per dose, with topical imiquimod. Here immunoSEQ multiplex PCR was the method, and the copy in TCRdb shows in-frame clones only, minus some. The repertoire holds tens of thousands of clones, with approximately 84% as singletons. These receptors' targets are unknown. The sample here was PBMCs, taken from a glioma patient whose treatment included an IDH1 peptide vaccine. These receptor sequences come from a woman aged 50 to 60 with glioma.

The gene calls are TRBV6-6 and TRBJ1-6; D uncertain. This CDR3 has 15 residues. V gave up 5 bases and J gave up 3 bases, with 11 bases separating them. Germline CDR1 MNHNY, CDR2 SVGAGI (reference sequence). The CDR3 spells CASSRTNLYNSPLHF. CDR3 coding DNA: TGTGCCAGCAGTCGGACGAATCTCTATAATTCACCCCTCCACTTT.

This clone was counted only a few times. The chain combines TRBV2 with TRBJ1-1; 10 bases line up with TRBD1. V dropped 4 bases and J dropped 7; count of bases not matched to a gene: 9. Germline V gene data show CDR1 as SNHLY and CDR2 as FYNNEI. This CDR3 has 15 amino acids. CDR3 sequence: CASSALTGGVDEAFF. CDR3 bases: TGTGCCAGCAGTGCCCTGACAGGGGGCGTTGATGAAGCTTTCTTT.

This rearrangement joins TRBV5-1 to TRBJ2-3; D might be TRBD1 or TRBD2, each matching 5 bases. The CDR3 is 15 residues long. Germline V CDR1 and CDR2: SGHRS, YFSETQ. Trimming took 0 bases from V and 5 from J, leaving 13 bases between them. CDR3 region: CASSLADTGGDTQYF. CDR3 bases: TGCGCCAGCAGCTTGGCCGACACTGGGGGAGATACGCAGTATTTT.

The chain joins TRBV6-7 to TRBJ1-5; 7 nucleotides match TRBD1. TRBV6-7 is flagged as an ORF with uncertain function. CDR3 length: 16 residues. V trimming: 3 bases; J trimming: 0 bases; junction bases outside the gene matches: 5. The CDR3 sequence is CASSYPGQYSNQPQHF. The CDR3 DNA reads TGTGCCAGCAGTTATCCGGGACAGTATAGCAATCAGCCCCAGCATTTT.

This clone was seen a handful of times. CDR3 in amino acids: CSAGDYGGETQYF. The CDR3, as DNA: TGCAGCGCTGGGGATTACGGTGGAGAGACCCAGTACTTC. This rearrangement joins TRBV29-1 to TRBJ2-5, with D unclear. Germline CDR1 SQVTM, CDR2 ANQGSEA. V dropped 7 bases and J dropped 4 bases, with 16 bases sitting between them. The CDR3 runs 13 residues. Looking up the rest from reference TRBV29-1 and TRBJ2-5 gives the full variable domain: SAVISQKPSRDICQRGTSLTIQCQVDSQVTMMFWYRQQPGQSLTLIATANQGSEATYESGFVIDKFPISRPNLTFSTLTVSNMSPEDSSIYLCSAGDYGGETQYFGPGTRLLVL.

The V and J genes are TRBV2 and TRBJ1-6; no clear D gene. Trimming removed 2 bases at V and 10 bases at J, with 12 bases between. From germline, CDR1 is SNHLY and CDR2 FYNNEI. CDR3 length equals 14 residues. The CDR3 DNA is TGTGCCAGCAGTGAACGAAGGGAAGGGTCACCCCTCCACTTT. Translating it yields CASSERREGSPLHF. The variable domain in full, with the rest retrieved from reference TRBV2 and TRBJ1-6, is EPEVTQTPSHQVTQMGQEVILRCVPISNHLYFYWYRQILGQKVEFLVSFYNNEISEKSEIFDDQFSVERPDGSNFTLKIRSTKLEDSAMYFCASSERREGSPLHFGNGTRLTVT.

The gene calls are TRBV4-1 and TRBJ2-7, with D possibly TRBD2 on 6 matching bases. The germline V and J ends were trimmed by 3 bases and 2 bases, with 14 bases remaining between them. Germline V gene sequence: CDR1 MGHRA, CDR2 YSYEKL. This CDR3 comprises 15 residues. CDR3 in DNA: TGCGCCAGCAGCCAGTTACAGCGGGCGACCTACGAGCAGTACTTC. It encodes CASSQLQRATYEQYF.

The chain combines TRBV2 with TRBJ1-5; D might be TRBD1 (6 bases). CDR1 is SNHLY and CDR2 is FYNNEI in the germline V gene. Trimming took off 7 bases at V and 0 bases at J, with 16 bases between the two ends. This CDR3 has 16 residues. The CDR3, as DNA: TGTGCCAGCACTGCGCCGGGGGCTTATAGCAATCAGCCCCAGCATTTT. Its translation is CASTAPGAYSNQPQHF.

The chain couples TRBV6-6 to TRBJ1-1; D gene unclear. Germline loops: CDR1 MNHNY, CDR2 SVGAGI (reference sequence). This CDR3 contains 13 residues. Trimming removed 5 bases from V and 4 bases from J, with 11 bases in between. The CDR3 protein is CASSKLSVTEAFF. The CDR3 DNA follows: TGTGCCAGCAGTAAATTAAGTGTCACTGAAGCTTTCTTT.

This chain connects TRBV27 to TRBJ2-7, with TRBD1 matching 10 bases. The CDR3 totals 13 residues. V lost 5 bases, J lost 12 bases, and 10 bases stayed unmatched. Germline V gene data show CDR1 as MNHEY and CDR2 as SMNVEV (reference sequence). This chain's CDR3 is CASSLTTGGGPYF. CDR3 in DNA: TGTGCCAGCAGTCTAACGACAGGGGGCGGTCCGTACTTC.

This clone was detected only a few times. The chain carries TRBV18 and TRBJ1-1; D gene uncertain. CDR3 length equals 15 residues. Trimming left V 0 bases short and J 0 bases short, with 8 bases between. The germline gives CDR1 KGHSH, CDR2 LQKENI. The DNA for the CDR3 is TGTGCCAGCTCACCACCAATAGGGTTGAACACTGAAGCTTTCTTT. Its translation is CASSPPIGLNTEAFF.

The CDR3 DNA reads as TGTGCCAGTAGTATCAGCGGACGAAGCATGAACACTGAAGCTTTCTTT. This codes for CASSISGRSMNTEAFF. The chain combines TRBV19 with TRBJ1-1; D is ambiguous. Trimming took 3 bases from V and 0 from J, leaving 14 bases between them. The CDR3 has 16 residues. CDR1 and CDR2 from the germline V gene are LNHDA and SQIVND (reference sequence). Filled out from reference TRBV19 and TRBJ1-1, the complete variable domain reads DGGITQSPKYLFRKEGQNVTLSCEQNLNHDAMYWYRQDPGQGLRLIYYSQIVNDFQKGDIAEGYSVSREKKESFPLTVTSAQKNPTAFYLCASSISGRSMNTEAFFGQGTRLTVV.

The chain is built from TRBV10-3 and TRBJ1-3; 10 bases map to TRBD1. CDR3 length: 15 residues. J lost 0 bases, V lost 10 bases, and 6 bases had no gene match. Germline CDR1 is ENHRY and CDR2 is SYGVKD. In DNA, the CDR3 is TGTGCCACGCTGGACAGGGGGTTCTCTGGAAACACCATATATTTT. This sequence encodes CATLDRGFSGNTIYF.

The chain is built from TRBV19 and TRBJ1-4; D unclear. CDR3 length equals 14 residues. In germline, CDR1 is LNHDA, CDR2 SQIVND (reference sequence). Trimming cost V 3 bases and J 6 bases, with 11 bases left between them. The CDR3 DNA is TGTGCCAGTAGTATGTCTTGGAAGGATGAAAAACTGTTTTTT. Its translation is CASSMSWKDEKLFF.

The genes are TRBV15 and TRBJ2-7; D uncertain. In germline, CDR1 is LNHNV, CDR2 YYDKDF (reference sequence). The CDR3 is 13 residues long. V was shortened by 0 bases and J by 6 bases, with 9 bases between the two germline ends. The CDR3 nucleotides read TGTGCCACCAGCAGAGATCTGGACCGCGAGCAGTACTTC. It is translated as CATSRDLDREQYF.

This clone was counted a single time. This chain links TRBV27 with TRBJ1-3; D is uncertain. Germline V gene sequence: CDR1 MNHEY, CDR2 SMNVEV (reference sequence). This CDR3 has 13 residues. V shed 6 bases and J shed 4 bases, with 10 bases lying between them. CDR3 loop: CASSIGAGNTIYF. CDR3 nucleotides: TGTGCCAGCAGCATCGGAGCCGGAAACACCATATATTTT.

The V call is TRBV6-5, the J call TRBJ2-5, with TRBD2 identical over 10 bases. V gave up 5 bases and J gave up 2 bases; unmatched junction bases: 2. CDR3 length: 14 amino acids. CDR1 and CDR2 (germline): MNHEY, SVGAGI. The chain's CDR3 is CASSSGGVQETQYF. CDR3 DNA sequence: TGTGCCAGCAGTAGCGGGGGGGTTCAAGAGACCCAGTACTTC.

V usage is TRBV2 and J usage is TRBJ2-5; weak D call: TRBD2 (6 bases). The V gene lost 5 bases and the J gene lost 5 bases, with 12 bases spanning the gap. This CDR3 is 13 amino acids long. From germline, CDR1 is SNHLY and CDR2 FYNNEI. CDR3: CASSPPAGETQYF. In nucleotides, the CDR3 is TGTGCCAGCAGTCCTCCGGCGGGGGAGACCCAGTACTTC.

The rearrangement joins TRBV5-4 to TRBJ2-7; the D gene is possibly TRBD1 (5 bases). Trimming took 3 bases from V and 3 from J, leaving 22 bases between them. Germline CDR1 reads SGHNT; CDR2 reads YYREEE (reference sequence). The length of the CDR3 is 17 residues. Here the CDR3 reads CASSSATGAREVYEQYF. The CDR3, as DNA: TGTGCCAGCAGCTCCGCGACTGGGGCTAGGGAAGTCTACGAGCAGTACTTC.

There are a few counts of this clone. One end of the junction fails to match germline, which may point to a read error. V usage is TRBV10-3 and J usage is TRBJ1-1, with TRBD1 as a possible D gene (6 bases). The germline gives CDR1 ENHRY, CDR2 SYGVKD. CDR3 length equals 15 residues. CDR3 in DNA: TGTGCCATCAGTAGCTCGAGTGATGTGGGGGCTGAGGCTTTCTTT. It is translated as CAISSSSDVGAEAFF.

This clone appeared once. The V and J genes are TRBV2 and TRBJ2-7; 7 bases are a match to TRBD1. Germline V gives CDR1 SNHLY, CDR2 FYNNEI. The CDR3 covers 15 residues. V trimming: 6 bases; J trimming: 2 bases; junction bases outside the gene matches: 10. CDR3 loop: CASRPGQIITYEQYF. The CDR3 DNA reads TGTGCCAGCAGACCGGGACAGATAATTACCTACGAGCAGTACTTC. Full variable domain (outside the CDR3, taken from reference TRBV2 and TRBJ2-7): EPEVTQTPSHQVTQMGQEVILRCVPISNHLYFYWYRQILGQKVEFLVSFYNNEISEKSEIFDDQFSVERPDGSNFTLKIRSTKLEDSAMYFCASRPGQIITYEQYFGPGTRLTVT.

In nucleotides, the CDR3 is TGTGCCAGCAGCTTAGGGAGGGCCCAGTACTTC. Translating gives CASSLGRAQYF. The V gene is TRBV11-2, the J gene TRBJ2-5; perhaps TRBD2 as D (6 bases). The CDR3 runs to 11 residues. Germline lookup yields CDR1 SGHAT and CDR2 FQNNGV. Trimming pared 1 base from V and 9 bases from J, leaving 6 bases between.

V usage is TRBV10-3 and J usage is TRBJ1-6, with D tentatively TRBD1 (5 bases). V was pared by 4 bases and J by 0 bases, with 19 bases between. This CDR3 has 19 residues. From germline, CDR1 is ENHRY and CDR2 SYGVKD. As DNA, the CDR3 is TGTGCCATCAGTGGGGGGGAGACGTCTCCCAGCTCCTATAATTCACCCCTCCACTTT. Protein product: CAISGGETSPSSYNSPLHF.

V usage is TRBV9 and J usage is TRBJ1-4; 8 bases fit TRBD1. CDR1 is SGDLS, CDR2 YYNGEE, per germline. There are 14 residues in the CDR3. V trimming: 4 bases; J trimming: 5 bases; junction bases outside the gene matches: 4. The chain's CDR3 is CASSPTGDNEKLFF. For the CDR3, the DNA is TGTGCCAGCAGCCCGACAGGGGACAATGAAAAACTGTTTTTT.

This chain uses TRBV4-3 with TRBJ2-7; no firm D call. Per germline, CDR1 LGHNA and CDR2 YSLEER. The CDR3 is made up of 13 amino acids. V was shortened by 0 bases and J by 2 bases, with 5 bases between the two germline ends. The CDR3 region has the DNA TGCGCCAGCAGCCAAGATCTAGCCTACGAGCAGTACTTC. Amino acid sequence: CASSQDLAYEQYF.

V gene TRBV7-2 combines with J gene TRBJ1-4, with 8 bases identical to TRBD1. The germline V gene has CDR1 SGHTA and CDR2 FQGNSA. This CDR3 spans 13 amino acids. Here the CDR3 reads CATRGQEKGKLFF. In nucleotides, the CDR3 is TGTGCAACACGGGGACAGGAAAAGGGAAAACTGTTTTTT.

The rearrangement links TRBV5-1 to TRBJ1-1, with D tentatively TRBD1 (5 bases). Germline CDR1 SGHRS, CDR2 YFSETQ. Trimming pared 4 bases from V and 5 bases from J, leaving 18 bases between. This CDR3 is built from 15 residues. CDR3 in amino acids: CASSPYREAGTEAFF. CDR3 nucleotides: TGCGCCAGCAGCCCATACCGGGAGGCAGGGACTGAAGCTTTCTTT.

This chain connects TRBV27 to TRBJ1-2, with 8 bases aligning to TRBD1. J lost 0 bases, V lost 5 bases, and 8 bases had no gene match. CDR1 and CDR2 (germline): MNHEY, SMNVEV (reference sequence). The CDR3 sequence is 16 residues long. CDR3 residues: CASSPGGPSTNYGYTF. DNA of the CDR3: TGTGCCAGCAGTCCAGGGGGCCCCTCTACTAACTATGGCTACACCTTC.

V gene TRBV4-3 combines with J gene TRBJ1-1; the D is unclear. Germline V lookup: CDR1 LGHNA, CDR2 YSLEER. Trimming took 0 bases from V and 1 from J, leaving 9 bases between them. The CDR3 length is 15 residues. The CDR3 here is CASSQDARANTEAFF. Here the CDR3 DNA reads TGCGCCAGCAGCCAAGATGCCCGGGCGAACACTGAAGCTTTCTTT.

The chain links TRBV5-1 to TRBJ1-4, with D possibly matching TRBD1 (6 bases). This CDR3 is built from 15 residues. CDR1 SGHRS and CDR2 YFSETQ come from the germline V gene. V was trimmed by 3 bases and J by 1 base, leaving 10 bases between them. The CDR3, as DNA: TGCGCCAGCAGCTCCGGACAGCTAACTAATGAAAAACTGTTTTTT. Translation: CASSSGQLTNEKLFF.